These T cell receptor beta chains were read from a single sample in a study of T cell responses to AZD1222 COVID-19 vaccine. TCRdb keeps only in-frame clones here, not all; method: immunoSEQ multiplex PCR. The sample lists 80,000 or so clones, 80% to 90% occurring once. Here the sequenced sample was peripheral blood, taken 28 days after the second AZD1222 dose. The source of these receptors is an adult who received the AZD1222 COVID-19 vaccine. Both conserved end residues are part of each CDR3. D genes are given only for firm matches. Clone size appears in some rows only: once, few, many, or a class for an expanded clone.

clone_size: NA; v_call: TRBV12-5; j_call: TRBJ2-3; d_call: NA; cdr3_aa: CASGFGLVGADTQYF; cdr3_nt: TGTGCTAGTGGTTTTGGCTTGGTAGGGGCAGATACGCAGTATTTT
clone_size: NA; v_call: TRBV7-2; j_call: TRBJ1-3; d_call: NA; cdr3_aa: CASSDREGSFSGNTIYF; cdr3_nt: TGTGCCAGCAGCGATAGGGAGGGTTCCTTCTCTGGAAACACCATATATTTT
clone_size: NA; v_call: TRBV7-6; j_call: TRBJ1-1; d_call: TRBD1; cdr3_aa: CASSLEGGRSKTEAFF; cdr3_nt: TGTGCCAGCAGCTTAGAAGGGGGCCGGAGTAAGACTGAAGCTTTCTTT
clone_size: NA; v_call: TRBV11-2; j_call: TRBJ2-7; d_call: NA; cdr3_aa: CASSLRGEQYF; cdr3_nt: TGTGCCAGCAGCTTAAGGGGAGAGCAGTACTTC
clone_size: NA; v_call: TRBV5-1; j_call: TRBJ1-6; d_call: TRBD1; cdr3_aa: CASSLATGGNSPLHF; cdr3_nt: TGCGCCAGCAGTCTAGCGACAGGGGGGAATTCACCCCTCCACTTT
clone_size: large; v_call: TRBV19; j_call: TRBJ1-1; d_call: TRBD1; cdr3_aa: CASSLTGANTEAFF; cdr3_nt: TGTGCCAGTAGTTTGACAGGGGCTAACACTGAAGCTTTCTTT
clone_size: NA; v_call: TRBV7-2; j_call: TRBJ2-1; d_call: NA; cdr3_aa: CASSSLAGEQFF; cdr3_nt: TGTGCCAGCAGCTCCCTAGCAGGTGAGCAGTTCTTC
clone_size: NA; v_call: TRBV7-9; j_call: TRBJ1-1; d_call: NA; cdr3_aa: CASRKGWRNTEAFF; cdr3_nt: TGTGCCAGCAGAAAAGGTTGGCGGAACACTGAAGCTTTCTTT
clone_size: NA; v_call: TRBV19; j_call: TRBJ1-5; d_call: NA; cdr3_aa: CASSYGVEDQPQHF; cdr3_nt: TGTGCCAGTAGTTACGGGGTGGAAGATCAGCCCCAGCATTTT
clone_size: NA; v_call: TRBV12-3/TRBV12-4; j_call: TRBJ1-2; d_call: NA; cdr3_aa: CASSLGINYGYTF; cdr3_nt: TGTGCCAGCAGTTTAGGCATAAACTATGGCTACACCTTC
clone_size: NA; v_call: TRBV5-4; j_call: TRBJ2-7; d_call: NA; cdr3_aa: CASSSGPTYEQYF; cdr3_nt: TGTGCCAGCAGCTCCGGGCCTACCTACGAGCAGTACTTC
clone_size: few; v_call: TRBV15; j_call: TRBJ1-5; d_call: NA; cdr3_aa: CATSRDIGGQPQHF; cdr3_nt: TGTGCCACCAGCAGAGATATCGGAGGCCAGCCCCAGCATTTT
clone_size: NA; v_call: TRBV2; j_call: TRBJ2-7; d_call: TRBD1; cdr3_aa: CASSEAGTGSYEQYF; cdr3_nt: TGTGCCAGCAGTGAAGCCGGGACAGGGAGCTACGAGCAGTACTTC
clone_size: NA; v_call: TRBV28; j_call: TRBJ1-1; d_call: NA; cdr3_aa: CASSWTIWNTEAFF; cdr3_nt: TGTGCCAGCAGTTGGACCATTTGGAACACTGAAGCTTTCTTT
clone_size: NA; v_call: TRBV28; j_call: TRBJ2-2; d_call: NA; cdr3_aa: CASSGLTGELFF; cdr3_nt: TGTGCCAGCAGTGGATTAACCGGGGAGCTGTTTTTT
clone_size: NA; v_call: TRBV5-5; j_call: TRBJ1-1; d_call: NA; cdr3_aa: CASSSRRHPNTEAFF; cdr3_nt: TGTGCCAGCAGCTCCCGACGACACCCGAACACTGAAGCTTTCTTT
clone_size: once; v_call: TRBV6-5; j_call: TRBJ2-2; d_call: TRBD1; cdr3_aa: CASIQGAMGTGELFF; cdr3_nt: TGTGCCAGTATACAGGGGGCGATGGGCACCGGGGAGCTGTTTTTT
clone_size: many; v_call: TRBV19; j_call: TRBJ2-7; d_call: NA; cdr3_aa: CASSIRPRGNSYEQYF; cdr3_nt: TGTGCCAGTAGTATCAGGCCCCGGGGGAACTCCTACGAGCAGTACTTC
clone_size: NA; v_call: TRBV10-3; j_call: TRBJ2-3; d_call: TRBD2; cdr3_aa: CAIKGLAGGSVVDTQYF; cdr3_nt: TGTGCCATTAAGGGACTAGCGGGGGGGAGCGTAGTAGATACGCAGTATTTT
clone_size: NA; v_call: TRBV13; j_call: TRBJ1-3; d_call: TRBD1; cdr3_aa: CASRFTGVGNTIYF; cdr3_nt: TGTGCCAGCAGATTTACAGGGGTTGGAAACACCATATATTTT
clone_size: NA; v_call: TRBV24-1; j_call: TRBJ2-1; d_call: NA; cdr3_aa: CATSDLQSDSSYNEQFF; cdr3_nt: TGTGCCACCAGTGATTTGCAGTCCGATAGCTCCTACAATGAGCAGTTCTTC
clone_size: NA; v_call: TRBV2; j_call: TRBJ1-5; d_call: NA; cdr3_aa: CASSRPGRSNQPQHF; cdr3_nt: TGTGCCAGCAGCCGGCCAGGGCGGAGCAATCAGCCCCAGCATTTT
clone_size: NA; v_call: TRBV7-9; j_call: TRBJ2-3; d_call: NA; cdr3_aa: CASSLRGPPDTQYF; cdr3_nt: TGTGCCAGCAGCTTACGTGGGCCCCCAGATACGCAGTATTTT
clone_size: NA; v_call: TRBV11-2; j_call: TRBJ2-7; d_call: NA; cdr3_aa: CASSQGDVYEQYF; cdr3_nt: TGTGCCAGCAGCCAAGGGGACGTCTACGAGCAGTACTTC
clone_size: NA; v_call: TRBV18; j_call: TRBJ2-4; d_call: TRBD1; cdr3_aa: CASSPARGRVNIQYF; cdr3_nt: TGTGCCAGCTCACCGGCCAGGGGGCGCGTGAACATTCAGTACTTC
clone_size: NA; v_call: TRBV5-1; j_call: TRBJ2-1; d_call: NA; cdr3_aa: CASSLVGSHEQFF; cdr3_nt: TGCGCCAGCAGCTTGGTGGGGAGCCATGAGCAGTTCTTC
clone_size: NA; v_call: TRBV4-2; j_call: TRBJ2-7; d_call: NA; cdr3_aa: CASSQEGLVASYEQYF; cdr3_nt: TGTGCCAGCAGTCAGGAAGGGCTAGTAGCATCCTACGAGCAGTACTTC
clone_size: NA; v_call: TRBV9; j_call: TRBJ2-5; d_call: TRBD2; cdr3_aa: CASSGGLAEYQETQYF; cdr3_nt: TGTGCCAGCAGCGGAGGACTAGCGGAGTACCAAGAGACCCAGTACTTC
clone_size: once; v_call: TRBV6-1; j_call: TRBJ1-1; d_call: NA; cdr3_aa: CASSEIPGGISTEAFF; cdr3_nt: TGTGCCAGCAGTGAAATCCCCGGGGGGATTTCCACTGAAGCTTTCTTT
clone_size: once; v_call: TRBV3-1/TRBV3-2; j_call: TRBJ2-7; d_call: NA; cdr3_aa: CASSQGQALVEQYF; cdr3_nt: TGTGCCAGCAGCCAAGGCCAGGCCCTTGTTGAGCAGTACTTC
clone_size: NA; v_call: TRBV2; j_call: TRBJ1-6; d_call: TRBD1; cdr3_aa: CASSEQGTGNSPLHF; cdr3_nt: TGTGCCAGCAGTGAACAGGGGACAGGAAATTCACCCCTCCACTTT
clone_size: NA; v_call: TRBV7-2; j_call: TRBJ2-7; d_call: NA; cdr3_aa: CASSRGGGISSYEQYF; cdr3_nt: TGTGCCAGCAGCCGGGGTGGGGGGATAAGCTCCTACGAGCAGTACTTC
clone_size: few; v_call: TRBV7-9; j_call: TRBJ2-2; d_call: NA; cdr3_aa: CASSSLVRAGELFF; cdr3_nt: TGTGCCAGCAGCTCCCTGGTAAGAGCCGGGGAGCTGTTTTTT
clone_size: NA; v_call: TRBV28; j_call: TRBJ2-4; d_call: TRBD2; cdr3_aa: CASREYGRAKNIQYF; cdr3_nt: TGTGCCAGCAGAGAATACGGGAGGGCCAAAAACATTCAGTACTTC
clone_size: NA; v_call: TRBV27; j_call: TRBJ2-2; d_call: NA; cdr3_aa: CASSLLRGPENTGELFF; cdr3_nt: TGTGCCAGCAGTTTATTACGGGGGCCCGAGAACACCGGGGAGCTGTTTTTT
clone_size: NA; v_call: TRBV7-9; j_call: TRBJ2-2; d_call: TRBD1; cdr3_aa: CARDRGANTGELFF; cdr3_nt: TGTGCCAGAGACAGGGGAGCGAACACCGGGGAGCTGTTTTTT
clone_size: NA; v_call: TRBV28; j_call: TRBJ2-5; d_call: TRBD2; cdr3_aa: CASKESGLANQETQYF; cdr3_nt: TGTGCCAGCAAAGAGTCGGGACTAGCGAACCAAGAGACCCAGTACTTC
clone_size: NA; v_call: TRBV27; j_call: TRBJ1-1; d_call: NA; cdr3_aa: CASSPGTLNTEAFF; cdr3_nt: TGTGCCAGCAGCCCAGGGACCCTGAACACTGAAGCTTTCTTT
clone_size: NA; v_call: TRBV5-1; j_call: TRBJ1-1; d_call: NA; cdr3_aa: CASSLRSGTQGVTEAFF; cdr3_nt: TGCGCCAGCAGCTTGAGGTCGGGGACCCAAGGGGTCACTGAAGCTTTCTTT
clone_size: NA; v_call: TRBV11-2; j_call: TRBJ1-3; d_call: NA; cdr3_aa: CASSLGPGGSGNTIYF; cdr3_nt: TGTGCCAGCAGCTTAGGACCGGGGGGGTCTGGAAACACCATATATTTT
clone_size: NA; v_call: TRBV6-4; j_call: TRBJ1-3; d_call: TRBD1; cdr3_aa: CASSAEQGAGNTIYF; cdr3_nt: TGTGCCAGCAGTGCCGAACAGGGGGCTGGAAACACCATATATTTT
clone_size: NA; v_call: TRBV6-5; j_call: TRBJ1-5; d_call: NA; cdr3_aa: CASLEGGNQPQHF; cdr3_nt: TGTGCCAGCCTGGAGGGGGGCAATCAGCCCCAGCATTTT
clone_size: NA; v_call: TRBV5-1; j_call: TRBJ1-2; d_call: NA; cdr3_aa: CASSQDSYYGYTF; cdr3_nt: TGCGCCAGCAGCCAGGACAGTTACTATGGCTACACCTTC
clone_size: NA; v_call: TRBV14; j_call: TRBJ1-2; d_call: NA; cdr3_aa: CASSPRTSLLGHGYTF; cdr3_nt: TGTGCCAGCAGCCCTCGGACATCGCTCTTGGGACATGGCTACACCTTC